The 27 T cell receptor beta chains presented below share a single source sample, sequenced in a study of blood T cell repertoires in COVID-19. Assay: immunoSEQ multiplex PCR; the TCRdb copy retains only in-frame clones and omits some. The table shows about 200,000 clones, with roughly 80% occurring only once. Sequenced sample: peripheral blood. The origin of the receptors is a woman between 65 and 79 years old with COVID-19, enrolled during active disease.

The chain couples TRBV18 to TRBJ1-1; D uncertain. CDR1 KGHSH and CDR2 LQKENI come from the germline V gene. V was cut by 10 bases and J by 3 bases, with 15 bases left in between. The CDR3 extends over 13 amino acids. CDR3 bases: TGTGCCACCTCGGTAATTAGAGACACTGAAGCTTTCTTT. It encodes CATSVIRDTEAFF.

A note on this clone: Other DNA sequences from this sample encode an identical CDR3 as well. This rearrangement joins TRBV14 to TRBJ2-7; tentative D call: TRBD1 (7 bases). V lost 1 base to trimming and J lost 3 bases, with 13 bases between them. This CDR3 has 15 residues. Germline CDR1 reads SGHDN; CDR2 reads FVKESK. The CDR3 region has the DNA TGTGCCAGCAGCCAAGGCGGGACAGCAGTCTACGAGCAGTACTTC. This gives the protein CASSQGGTAVYEQYF.

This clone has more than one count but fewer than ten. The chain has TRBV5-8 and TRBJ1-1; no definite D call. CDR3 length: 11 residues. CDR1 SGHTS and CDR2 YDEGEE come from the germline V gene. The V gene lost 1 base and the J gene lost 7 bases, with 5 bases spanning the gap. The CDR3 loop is CASSLISEAFF. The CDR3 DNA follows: TGTGCCAGCAGCTTGATTAGTGAAGCTTTCTTT.

CDR3 in amino acids: CASTPQAGSTYEQYF. CDR3 sequence (DNA): TGTGCCAGCACCCCTCAAGCGGGAAGTACCTACGAGCAGTACTTC. The rearrangement joins TRBV7-6 to TRBJ2-7; 7 bases align to TRBD2. The CDR3 consists of 15 residues. Germline V gives CDR1 SGHVS, CDR2 FNYEAQ. V lost 7 bases to trimming and J lost 2 bases; unmatched junction nucleotides: 11. Together with reference TRBV7-6 and TRBJ2-7, the CDR3 gives the full variable domain: GAGVSQSPRYKVTKRGQDVALRCDPISGHVSLYWYRQALGQGPEFLTYFNYEAQQDKSGLPNDRFSAERPEGSISTLTIQRTEQRDSAMYRCASTPQAGSTYEQYFGPGTRLTVT.

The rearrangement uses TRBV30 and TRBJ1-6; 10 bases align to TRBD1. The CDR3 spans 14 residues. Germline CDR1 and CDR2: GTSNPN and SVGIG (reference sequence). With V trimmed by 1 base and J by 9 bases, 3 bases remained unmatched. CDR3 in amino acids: CAWSAGTGASPLHF. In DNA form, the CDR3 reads TGTGCCTGGAGTGCAGGGACAGGGGCTTCACCCCTCCACTTT.

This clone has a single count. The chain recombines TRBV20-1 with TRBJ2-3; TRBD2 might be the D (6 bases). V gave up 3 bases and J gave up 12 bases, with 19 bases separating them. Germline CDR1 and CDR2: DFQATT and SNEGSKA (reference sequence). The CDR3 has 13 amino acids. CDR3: CSASDGRDSFQYF. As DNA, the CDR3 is TGCAGTGCTAGTGATGGCAGGGACTCCTTTCAGTATTTT.

The CDR3 protein is CASSPTSGRTNEQFF. As DNA, the CDR3 is TGCGCCAGCAGCCCCACTAGCGGGAGGACGAATGAGCAGTTCTTC. This rearrangement joins TRBV4-1 to TRBJ2-1; TRBD2 matches at 12 bases. Germline assignment: CDR1 MGHRA and CDR2 YSYEKL. CDR3 size: 15 residues. The trim removed 4 bases at V and 7 bases at J, leaving 5 bases unmatched.

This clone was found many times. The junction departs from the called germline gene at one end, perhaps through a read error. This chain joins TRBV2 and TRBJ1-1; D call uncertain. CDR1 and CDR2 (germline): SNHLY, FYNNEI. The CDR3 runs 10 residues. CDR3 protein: CASSEAQILF. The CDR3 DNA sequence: TGTGCCAGCAGTGAAGCGCAAATCCTATTT.

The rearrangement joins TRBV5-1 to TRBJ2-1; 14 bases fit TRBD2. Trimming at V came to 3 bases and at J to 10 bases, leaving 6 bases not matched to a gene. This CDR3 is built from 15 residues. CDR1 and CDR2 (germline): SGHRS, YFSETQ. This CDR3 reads CASSSGTSGRGEQFF. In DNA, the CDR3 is TGCGCCAGCAGCTCGGGGACTAGCGGGAGAGGGGAGCAGTTCTTC.

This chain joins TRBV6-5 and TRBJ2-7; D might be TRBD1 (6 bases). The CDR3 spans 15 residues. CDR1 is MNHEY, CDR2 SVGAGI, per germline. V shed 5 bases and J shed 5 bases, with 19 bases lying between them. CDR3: CASSPVGAGDNEQYF. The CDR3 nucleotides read TGTGCCAGCAGTCCAGTTGGGGCAGGGGATAACGAGCAGTACTTC.

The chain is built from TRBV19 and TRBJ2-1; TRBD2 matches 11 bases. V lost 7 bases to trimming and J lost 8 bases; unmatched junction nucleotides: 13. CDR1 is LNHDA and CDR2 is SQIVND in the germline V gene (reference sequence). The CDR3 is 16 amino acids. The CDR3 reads CASKGLAGALRDEQFF. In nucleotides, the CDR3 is TGTGCCAGTAAAGGACTAGCGGGCGCCCTCCGGGATGAGCAGTTCTTC.

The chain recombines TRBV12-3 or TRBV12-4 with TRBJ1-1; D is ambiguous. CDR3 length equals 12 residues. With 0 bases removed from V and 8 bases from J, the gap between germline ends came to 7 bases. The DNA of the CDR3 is TGTGCCAGCAGTTTAGCCGTCGGGGAAGCTTTCTTT. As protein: CASSLAVGEAFF.

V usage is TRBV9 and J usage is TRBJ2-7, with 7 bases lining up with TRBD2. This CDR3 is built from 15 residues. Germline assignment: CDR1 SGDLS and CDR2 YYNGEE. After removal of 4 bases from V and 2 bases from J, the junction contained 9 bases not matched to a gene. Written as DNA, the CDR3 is TGTGCCAGCAGCTCCGGACTAGAACCTCCCTACGAGCAGTACTTC. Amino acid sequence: CASSSGLEPPYEQYF.

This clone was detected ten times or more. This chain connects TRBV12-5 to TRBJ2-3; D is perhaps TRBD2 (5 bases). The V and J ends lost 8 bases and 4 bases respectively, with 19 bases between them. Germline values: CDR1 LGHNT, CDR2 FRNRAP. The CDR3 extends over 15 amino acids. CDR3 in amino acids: CASQGSGPGADTQYF. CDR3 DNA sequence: TGTGCTAGTCAAGGCAGCGGCCCAGGCGCAGATACGCAGTATTTT.

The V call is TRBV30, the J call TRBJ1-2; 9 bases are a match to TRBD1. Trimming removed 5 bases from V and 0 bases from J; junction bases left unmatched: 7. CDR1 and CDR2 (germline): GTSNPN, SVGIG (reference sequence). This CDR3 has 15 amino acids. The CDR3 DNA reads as TGTGCCTGGGGACCAGACAGGGGGGCTAACTATGGCTACACCTTC. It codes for CAWGPDRGANYGYTF.

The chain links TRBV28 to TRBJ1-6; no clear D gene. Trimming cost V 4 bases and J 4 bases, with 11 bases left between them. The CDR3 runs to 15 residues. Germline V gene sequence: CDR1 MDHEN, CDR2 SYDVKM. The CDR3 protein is CASSSPGLYNSPLHF. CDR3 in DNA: TGTGCCAGCAGTTCCCCGGGTCTTTATAATTCACCCCTCCACTTT.

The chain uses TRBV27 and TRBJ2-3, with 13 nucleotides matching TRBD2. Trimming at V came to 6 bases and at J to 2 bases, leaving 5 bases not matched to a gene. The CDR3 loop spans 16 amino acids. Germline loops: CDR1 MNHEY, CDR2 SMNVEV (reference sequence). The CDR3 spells CASSGLAGVNTDTQYF. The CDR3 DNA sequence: TGTGCCAGCAGCGGACTAGCGGGAGTTAACACAGATACGCAGTATTTT.

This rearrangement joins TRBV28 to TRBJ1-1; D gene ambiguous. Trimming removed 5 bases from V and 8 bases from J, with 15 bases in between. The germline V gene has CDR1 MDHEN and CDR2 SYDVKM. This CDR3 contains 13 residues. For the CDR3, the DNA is TGTGCCAGCAGTGATAGCCTCGGGTCGGAAGCTTTCTTT. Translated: CASSDSLGSEAFF.

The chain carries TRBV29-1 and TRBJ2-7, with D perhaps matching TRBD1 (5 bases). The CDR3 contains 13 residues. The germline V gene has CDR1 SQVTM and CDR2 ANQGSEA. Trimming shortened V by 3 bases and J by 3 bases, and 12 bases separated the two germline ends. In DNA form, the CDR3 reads TGCAGCGTTGATTGGGGCACCGTCTACGAGCAGTACTTC. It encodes CSVDWGTVYEQYF.

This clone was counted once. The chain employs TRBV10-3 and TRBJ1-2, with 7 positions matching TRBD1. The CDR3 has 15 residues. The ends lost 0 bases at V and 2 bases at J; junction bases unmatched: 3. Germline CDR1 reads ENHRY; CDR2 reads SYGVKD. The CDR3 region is CAISESPGQNYGYTF. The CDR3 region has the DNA TGTGCCATCAGTGAGTCACCGGGACAGAACTATGGCTACACCTTC.

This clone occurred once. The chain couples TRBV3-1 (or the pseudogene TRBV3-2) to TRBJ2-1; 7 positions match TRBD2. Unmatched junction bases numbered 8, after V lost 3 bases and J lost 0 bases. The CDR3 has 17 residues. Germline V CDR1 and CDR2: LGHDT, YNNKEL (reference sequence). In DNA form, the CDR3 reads TGTGCCAGCAGCCAGGGCCTAACTAGCGACTCCTACAATGAGCAGTTCTTC. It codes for CASSQGLTSDSYNEQFF.

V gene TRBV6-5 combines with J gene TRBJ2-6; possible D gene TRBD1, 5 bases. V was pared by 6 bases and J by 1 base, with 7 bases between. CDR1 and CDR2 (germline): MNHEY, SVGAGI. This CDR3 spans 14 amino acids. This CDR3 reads CASRGASGANVLTF. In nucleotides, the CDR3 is TGTGCCAGCAGAGGGGCTTCTGGGGCCAACGTCCTGACTTTC.

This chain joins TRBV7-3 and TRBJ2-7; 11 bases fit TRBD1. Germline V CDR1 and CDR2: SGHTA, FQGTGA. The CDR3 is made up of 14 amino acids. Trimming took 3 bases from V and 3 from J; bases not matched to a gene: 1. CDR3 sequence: CASSLGQGGYEQYF. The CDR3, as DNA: TGTGCCAGCAGCTTGGGACAGGGGGGCTACGAGCAGTACTTC. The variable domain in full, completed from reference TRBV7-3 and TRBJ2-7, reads GAGVSQTPSNKVTEKGKYVELRCDPISGHTALYWYRQSLGQGPEFLIYFQGTGAADDSGLPNDRFFAVRPEGSVSTLKIQRTERGDSAVYLCASSLGQGGYEQYFGPGTRLTVT.

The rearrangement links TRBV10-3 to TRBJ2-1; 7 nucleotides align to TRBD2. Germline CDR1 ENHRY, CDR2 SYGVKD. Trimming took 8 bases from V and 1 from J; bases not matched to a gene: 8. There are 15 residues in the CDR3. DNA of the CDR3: TGTGCCATCTCCTCGAGCGGGGATTCCTACAATGAGCAGTTCTTC. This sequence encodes CAISSSGDSYNEQFF.

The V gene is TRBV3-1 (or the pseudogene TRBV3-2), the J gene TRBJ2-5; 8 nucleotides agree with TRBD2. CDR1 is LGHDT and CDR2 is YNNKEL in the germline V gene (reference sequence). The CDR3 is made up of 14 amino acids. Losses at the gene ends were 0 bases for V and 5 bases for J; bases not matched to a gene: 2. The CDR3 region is CASSQDPGGETQYF. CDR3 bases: TGTGCCAGCAGCCAAGATCCGGGGGGGGAGACCCAGTACTTC.

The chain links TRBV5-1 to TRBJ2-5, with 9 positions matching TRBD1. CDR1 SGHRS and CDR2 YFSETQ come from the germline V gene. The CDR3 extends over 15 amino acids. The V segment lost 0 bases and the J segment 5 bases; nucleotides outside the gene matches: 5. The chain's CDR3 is CASSLAGQGSETQYF. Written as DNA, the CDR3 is TGCGCCAGCAGCTTGGCGGGACAGGGATCGGAGACCCAGTACTTC.

The CDR3 sequence: CASSHASLTGNGYTF. The DNA of the CDR3 is TGTGCCAGCAGCCACGCCAGCCTGACAGGGAATGGCTACACCTTC. The chain uses TRBV3-1 (or the pseudogene TRBV3-2) and TRBJ1-2; 7 nucleotides line up with TRBD1. This CDR3 is 15 amino acids long. CDR1 and CDR2 (germline): LGHDT, YNNKEL (reference sequence). V shed 3 bases and J 6 bases; nucleotides not matched to a gene: 10.